This T cell receptor (beta chain) was retrieved from a study of cytomegalovirus exposure and HLA in healthy donors. General study findings and limits: The authors enumerated 150 to 200 TCR beta chains as linked to cytomegalovirus. There were some V segments, including TRBV6-2 and TRBV6-3, excluded as indistinguishable. Prior analysis indicated that the majority of TCR beta V segments exhibited productivity approximately 90% or approximately 30% of the time.

The CDR3 loop spans 14 amino acids. Germline loops: CDR1 KGHSH, CDR2 LQKENI. V was clipped by 6 bases and J by 0 bases, with 9 bases between them. Comment on this clone: Its matching antigen is unknown.

The study ran its PCR with 60 Vbeta and 13 Jbeta primers. Sequencing was performed with immunoSEQ multiplex PCR; in TCRdb, only in-frame clones are kept and a portion is missing. This sample has approximately 120,000 clones, with 77% found just once. The sample comprised PBMCs. The sequence derives from a woman in her thirties or forties in good health and CMV-seropositive. The gene calls are TRBV18 and TRBJ1-3; D gene unclear. CDR3 sequence (DNA): TGTGCCAGCTCTCCCGACAACTCTGGAAACACCATATATTTT. Residues: CASSPDNSGNTIYF.